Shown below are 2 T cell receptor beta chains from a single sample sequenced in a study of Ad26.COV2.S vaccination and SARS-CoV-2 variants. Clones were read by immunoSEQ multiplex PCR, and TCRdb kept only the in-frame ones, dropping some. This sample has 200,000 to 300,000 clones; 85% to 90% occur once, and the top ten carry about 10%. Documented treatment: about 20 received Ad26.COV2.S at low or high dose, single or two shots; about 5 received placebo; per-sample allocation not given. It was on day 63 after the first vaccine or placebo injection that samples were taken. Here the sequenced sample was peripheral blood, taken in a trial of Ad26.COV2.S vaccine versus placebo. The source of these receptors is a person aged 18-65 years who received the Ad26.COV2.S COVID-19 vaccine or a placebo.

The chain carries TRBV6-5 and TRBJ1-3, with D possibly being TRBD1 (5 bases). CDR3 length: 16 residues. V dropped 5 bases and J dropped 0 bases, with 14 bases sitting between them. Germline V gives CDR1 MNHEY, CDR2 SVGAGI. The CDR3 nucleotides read TGTGCCAGCAGTAACTTCAGGGCCTCCTCTGGAAACACCATATATTTT. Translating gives CASSNFRASSGNTIYF.

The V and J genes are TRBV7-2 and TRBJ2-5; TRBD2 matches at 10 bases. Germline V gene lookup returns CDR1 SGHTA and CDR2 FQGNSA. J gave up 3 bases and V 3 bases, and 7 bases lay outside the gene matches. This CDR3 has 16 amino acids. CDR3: CASSLSGLAVKETQYF. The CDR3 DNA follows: TGTGCCAGCAGCTTGAGCGGACTAGCGGTTAAAGAGACCCAGTACTTC.